This TCR beta chain came from a study of T cell repertoires in ileal Crohn's disease. The study, taken as a whole, reports: Clonal expansions were more frequent in active smokers than non-smokers at surgery.

Sequencing used immunoSEQ multiplex PCR; TCRdb keeps in-frame clones, though not all of them. The sample has 5,000 to 7,000 clones; more than 75% are singletons. Germline values: CDR1 GTSNPN, CDR2 SVGIG (reference sequence). The CDR3 is made up of 14 amino acids. J was trimmed by 3 bases and V by 6 bases; bases with no gene match: 9. With regard to this clone: Its cognate antigen is unknown.

Sequencing was done on a sample of ileal tissue. This receptor was obtained from an adult with Crohn's disease. The chain links TRBV30 to TRBJ2-7; TRBD2 aligns across 9 bases. The CDR3 region is CACRGGRARYEQYF. Written as DNA, the CDR3 is TGTGCCTGCCGGGGCGGGAGGGCCCGCTACGAGCAGTACTTC.